Presented here are 19 T cell receptor beta chains from one specimen sequenced in a study of blood T cell repertoires in COVID-19. Assay: immunoSEQ multiplex PCR; the TCRdb copy retains only in-frame clones and omits some. The profile covers some 250,000 clones, with about 83% appearing a single time and 5% to 6% taken by the ten largest. The sequenced sample consisted of peripheral blood. These receptors all come from a man at least 80 years old with acute or convalescent COVID-19.

This chain links TRBV19 with TRBJ2-5; 10 nucleotides match TRBD2. From germline, CDR1 is LNHDA and CDR2 SQIVND (reference sequence). The CDR3 runs 17 residues. After removal of 6 bases from V and 6 bases from J, the junction contained 16 bases not matched to a gene. The CDR3 reads CASSPDFSAGGPKTQYF. CDR3 DNA sequence: TGTGCCAGTAGCCCTGACTTTTCAGCGGGAGGGCCGAAGACCCAGTACTTC.

The rearrangement links TRBV25-1 to TRBJ2-7, with TRBD1 matching 11 bases. CDR1 MGHDK and CDR2 SYGVNS come from the germline V gene. The CDR3 is made up of 18 amino acids. The junction had 18 bases not matched to a gene; V was cut back by 4 bases and J by 7 bases. The CDR3 DNA reads as TGTGCCAGCAGTGCGTACCTCCCGGGGACAGGGGGTTCGTCGGAGCAGTACTTC. Translated, it gives CASSAYLPGTGGSSEQYF.

A few counts support this clone. The genes are TRBV6-5 and TRBJ1-2; weak D call: TRBD1 (6 bases). Germline assignment: CDR1 MNHEY and CDR2 SVGAGI. V gave up 10 bases and J gave up 5 bases, with 11 bases separating them. This CDR3 region has 11 residues. In nucleotides, the CDR3 is TGTGCCATGACAGGTCTATATGGCTACACCTTC. It codes for CAMTGLYGYTF.

The chain is built from TRBV9 and TRBJ2-5; 12 nucleotides agree with TRBD2. The CDR3 loop spans 15 amino acids. Germline V lookup: CDR1 SGDLS, CDR2 YYNGEE. Unmatched junction bases numbered 6, after V lost 4 bases and J lost 5 bases. In DNA, the CDR3 is TGTGCCAGCAGCATCACTAGCGGGGGGCGGGAGACCCAGTACTTC. This codes for CASSITSGGRETQYF.

This clone has only one observation. This sequence joins TRBV7-9 and TRBJ2-7, with D uncertain. This CDR3 comprises 14 residues. The V end lost 1 base, the J end lost 4 bases, and 11 bases lay between the germline ends. Per the germline V gene, CDR1 is SEHNR and CDR2 is FQNEAQ (reference sequence). The CDR3 region is CASSLGQKPYEQYF. The CDR3 region has the DNA TGTGCCAGCAGCTTAGGGCAGAAACCTTACGAGCAGTACTTC.

This chain links TRBV25-1 with TRBJ1-6; 7 nucleotides line up with TRBD1. The CDR3 is 16 amino acids. Germline CDR1 MGHDK, CDR2 SYGVNS. V trimming: 2 bases; J trimming: 2 bases; junction bases outside the gene matches: 3. CDR3 loop: CASSEQGGAYNSPLHF. DNA for the CDR3: TGTGCCAGCAGTGAACAGGGGGGCGCCTATAATTCACCCCTCCACTTT. The whole variable domain, remainder taken from reference TRBV25-1 and TRBJ1-6, is EADIYQTPRYLVIGTGKKITLECSQTMGHDKMYWYQQDPGMELHLIHYSYGVNSTEKGDLSSESTVSRIRTEHFPLTLESARPSHTSQYLCASSEQGGAYNSPLHFGNGTRLTVT.

The chain is built from TRBV18 and TRBJ2-2, with TRBD1 matching over 8 bases. Trimming removed 2 bases from V and 5 bases from J; junction bases left unmatched: 4. Per germline, CDR1 KGHSH and CDR2 LQKENI. This CDR3 contains 15 residues. The CDR3: CASSPGQGRTGELFF. The CDR3, as DNA: TGTGCCAGCTCACCAGGACAGGGTAGGACCGGGGAGCTGTTTTTT. The full variable domain, in which reference TRBV18 and TRBJ2-2 provide the parts outside the CDR3, is NAGVMQNPRHLVRRRGQEARLRCSPMKGHSHVYWYRQLPEEGLKFMVYLQKENIIDESGMPKERFSAEFPKEGPSILRIQQVVRGDSAAYFCASSPGQGRTGELFFGEGSRLTVL.

This chain links TRBV4-1 with TRBJ1-5; TRBD1 aligns across 11 bases. The germline V gene encodes CDR1 MGHRA and CDR2 YSYEKL. The CDR3 runs 19 residues. V was pared by 0 bases and J by 0 bases, with 7 bases of the junction left unmatched. Here the CDR3 DNA reads TGCGCCAGCAGCCAAGACGGGGGACAGGGGGTATTTAGCAATCAGCCCCAGCATTTT. Translating gives CASSQDGGQGVFSNQPQHF.

Concerning this clone: At one end the junction does not follow the germline gene, possibly because of a read error. The genes are TRBV19 and TRBJ1-1; 8 bases are a match to TRBD1. From germline, CDR1 is LNHDA and CDR2 SQIVND (reference sequence). This CDR3 contains 13 residues. The CDR3 region is CASSQGANPEAFF. In DNA, the CDR3 is TGTGCCAGTAGTCAGGGGGCGAACCCTGAAGCTTTCTTT.

The chain couples TRBV28 to TRBJ1-3; 8 bases agree with TRBD1. This CDR3 region has 12 residues. The V and J ends lost 5 bases and 8 bases, in that order; junction bases with no gene match: 2. Germline V gene lookup returns CDR1 MDHEN and CDR2 SYDVKM. The CDR3 DNA sequence: TGTGCCAGCAGTACAGGGGGTGACACCATATATTTT. Translated, it gives CASSTGGDTIYF.

The rearrangement links TRBV19 to TRBJ1-2, with 7 bases lining up with TRBD1. Germline CDR1 reads LNHDA; CDR2 reads SQIVND (reference sequence). V dropped 9 bases and J dropped 4; count of bases not matched to a gene: 11. This CDR3 is built from 14 residues. CDR3 in amino acids: CASRKTGTVYGYTF. The CDR3 DNA is TGTGCCAGCAGAAAAACCGGGACAGTCTATGGCTACACCTTC.

This clone showed up just a few times. This chain links TRBV7-9 with TRBJ2-2; TRBD1 aligns across 9 bases. CDR3 length: 14 residues. Trimming took 6 bases from V and 4 from J; bases not matched to a gene: 3. Per the germline V gene, CDR1 is SEHNR and CDR2 is FQNEAQ (reference sequence). CDR3 sequence reads: CASRSQGATGELFF. For the CDR3, the DNA is TGTGCCAGCAGGTCACAGGGGGCCACCGGGGAGCTGTTTTTT.

The chain recombines TRBV2 with TRBJ1-5; D is perhaps TRBD1 (6 bases). The CDR3 runs to 15 residues. V was clipped by 8 bases and J by 0 bases, with 14 bases between them. The germline V gene encodes CDR1 SNHLY and CDR2 FYNNEI. The CDR3 sequence: CASGGAGFSNQPQHF. CDR3 bases: TGTGCCAGCGGGGGGGCAGGGTTTAGCAATCAGCCCCAGCATTTT.

This chain joins TRBV18 and TRBJ2-2; 9 nucleotides agree with TRBD2. Per germline, CDR1 KGHSH and CDR2 LQKENI. Trimming removed 1 base from V and 5 bases from J; junction bases left unmatched: 5. The CDR3 consists of 16 residues. The CDR3 is CASSPLAGEGTGELFF. Here the CDR3 DNA reads TGTGCCAGCTCACCACTAGCGGGAGAAGGGACCGGGGAGCTGTTTTTT.

This clone was picked up one time. The rearrangement joins TRBV6-2 or TRBV6-3 to TRBJ2-1, with D perhaps matching TRBD2 (6 bases). The CDR3 runs to 12 residues. The V gene lost 2 bases and the J gene lost 9 bases, with 8 bases spanning the gap. From germline, CDR1 is MNHEY and CDR2 SVGEGT. DNA for the CDR3: TGTGCCAGCAGTTACGCGGGGTCTGAGCAGTTCTTC. It translates to CASSYAGSEQFF.

This clone showed up just once. This chain connects TRBV10-3 to TRBJ2-3, with TRBD2 matching over 9 bases. CDR1 and CDR2 (germline): ENHRY, SYGVKD. CDR3 size: 13 residues. V lost 8 bases, J lost 4 bases, and 4 bases stayed unmatched. CDR3 loop: CAIGLAGADTQYF. CDR3 coding DNA: TGTGCCATCGGGTTAGCGGGGGCAGATACGCAGTATTTT.

The chain is built from TRBV12-3 or TRBV12-4 and TRBJ2-7; 8 bases agree with TRBD2. Trimming cost V 7 bases and J 3 bases; bases outside gene matches: 5. This CDR3 region has 13 residues. CDR3: CASNPGTSYEQYF. Written as DNA, the CDR3 is TGTGCCAGCAACCCCGGGACTAGCTACGAGCAGTACTTC.

This chain connects TRBV3-1 (or the pseudogene TRBV3-2) to TRBJ2-1; weak D call: TRBD2 (5 bases). V was pared by 3 bases and J by 4 bases, with 16 bases between. Germline CDR1 LGHDT, CDR2 YNNKEL (reference sequence). The CDR3 has 16 amino acids. Here the CDR3 reads CASSQALARGYNEQFF. CDR3 nucleotide sequence: TGTGCCAGCAGCCAGGCCCTGGCACGGGGTTACAATGAGCAGTTCTTC.

On this clone: Other DNA sequences of this sample code for an identical CDR3. The chain carries TRBV28 and TRBJ2-5; D is perhaps TRBD2 (5 bases). Germline V gene data show CDR1 as MDHEN and CDR2 as SYDVKM. Between the trimmed V and J ends, which lost 3 bases and 5 bases, there was a span of 13 bases. There are 14 residues in the CDR3. The CDR3 loop is CASSLASGEETQYF. CDR3 bases: TGTGCCAGCAGTTTGGCATCTGGGGAGGAGACCCAGTACTTC.